This TCR beta chain is from a study of T cell responses to AZD1222 COVID-19 vaccine. After removal of 1 base from V and 7 bases from J, the junction contained 7 bases not matched to a gene. The CDR3 runs 15 residues. Germline-derived CDR1 and CDR2 are SGHAT and FQDESV (reference sequence). This clone was observed a single time. Sequenced by immunoSEQ multiplex PCR; TCRdb stores in-frame clones only, minus some. The sample carries 130,000 to 150,000 clones, roughly 89% recorded once. The chain is built from TRBV11-1 and TRBJ2-1; TRBD2 aligns across 7 bases. Sequencing was performed on peripheral blood, taken on day 0 of AZD1222 vaccination. The clonotype originates from an adult in good health. CDR3: CASSLGGVGGNEQFF. As DNA, the CDR3 is TGTGCCAGCAGCTTAGGAGGAGTGGGGGGGAATGAGCAGTTCTTC. Looking up the rest from reference TRBV11-1 and TRBJ2-1 gives the full variable domain: EAEVAQSPRYKITEKSQAVAFWCDPISGHATLYWYRQILGQGPELLVQFQDESVVDDSQLPKDRFSAERLKGVDSTLKIQPAELGDSAMYLCASSLGGVGGNEQFFGPGTRLTVL.